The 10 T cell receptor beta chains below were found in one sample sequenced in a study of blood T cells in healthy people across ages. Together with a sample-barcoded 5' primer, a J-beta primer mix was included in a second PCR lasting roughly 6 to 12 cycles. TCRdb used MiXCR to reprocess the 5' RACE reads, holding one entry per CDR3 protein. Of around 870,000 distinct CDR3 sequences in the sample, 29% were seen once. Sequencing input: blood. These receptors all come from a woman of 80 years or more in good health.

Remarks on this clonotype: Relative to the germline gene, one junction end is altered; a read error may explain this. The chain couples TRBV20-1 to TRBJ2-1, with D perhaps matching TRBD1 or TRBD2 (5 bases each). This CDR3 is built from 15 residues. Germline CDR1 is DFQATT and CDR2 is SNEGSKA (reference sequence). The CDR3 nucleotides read TGCAGTACTAGACCCTTTGGGGGAGTCTACAATGAGCAGTTCTTC. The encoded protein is CSTRPFGGVYNEQFF.

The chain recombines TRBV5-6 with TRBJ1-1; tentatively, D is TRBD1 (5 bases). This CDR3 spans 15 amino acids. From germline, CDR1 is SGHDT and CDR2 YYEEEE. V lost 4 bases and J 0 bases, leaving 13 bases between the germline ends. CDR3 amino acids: CASSRGFTLNTEAFF. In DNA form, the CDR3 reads TGTGCCAGCAGCCGGGGGTTTACTTTGAACACTGAAGCTTTCTTT.

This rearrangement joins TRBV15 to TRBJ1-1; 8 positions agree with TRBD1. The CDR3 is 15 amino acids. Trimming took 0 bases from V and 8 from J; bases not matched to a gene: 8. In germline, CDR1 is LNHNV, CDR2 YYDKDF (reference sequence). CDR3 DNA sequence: TGTGCCACCAGCAGAGACCGTGGACAGGGACGAGAAGCTTTCTTT. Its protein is CATSRDRGQGREAFF.

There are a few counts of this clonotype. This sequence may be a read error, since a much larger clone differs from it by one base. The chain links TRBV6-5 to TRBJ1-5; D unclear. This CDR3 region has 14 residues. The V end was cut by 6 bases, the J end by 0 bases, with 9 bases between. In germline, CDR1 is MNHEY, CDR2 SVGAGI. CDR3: CASRDGYSNQPQHF. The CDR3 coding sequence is TGTGCCAGCAGGGACGGATATAGCAATCAGCCCCAGCATTTT.

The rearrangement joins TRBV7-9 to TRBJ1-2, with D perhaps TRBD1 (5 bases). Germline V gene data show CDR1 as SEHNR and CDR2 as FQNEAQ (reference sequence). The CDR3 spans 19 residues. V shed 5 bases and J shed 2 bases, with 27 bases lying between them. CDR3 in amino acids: CASSPGTEGVTATNYGYTF. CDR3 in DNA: TGTGCCAGCAGCCCAGGGACTGAGGGTGTAACAGCAACCAACTATGGCTACACCTTC.

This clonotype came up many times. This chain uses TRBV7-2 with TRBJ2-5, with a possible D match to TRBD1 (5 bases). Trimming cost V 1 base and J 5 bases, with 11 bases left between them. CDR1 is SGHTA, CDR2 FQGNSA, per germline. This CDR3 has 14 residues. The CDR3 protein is CASSLGTTAETQYF. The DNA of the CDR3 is TGTGCCAGCAGCTTAGGGACAACCGCCGAGACCCAGTACTTC.

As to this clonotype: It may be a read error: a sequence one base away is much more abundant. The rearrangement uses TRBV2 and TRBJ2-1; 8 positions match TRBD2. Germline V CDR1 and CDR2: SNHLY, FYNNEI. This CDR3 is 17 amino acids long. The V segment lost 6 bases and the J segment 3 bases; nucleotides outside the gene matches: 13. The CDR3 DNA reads TGTGCCAGCAGCGGAAGGAGAGCGGGGGACATCTACAATGAGCAGTTCTTC. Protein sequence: CASSGRRAGDIYNEQFF. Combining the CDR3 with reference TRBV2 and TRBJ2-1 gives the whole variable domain EPEVTQTPSHQVTQMGQEVILRCVPISNHLYFYWYRQILGQKVEFLVSFYNNEISEKSEIFDDQFSVERPDGSNFTLKIRSTKLEDSAMYFCASSGRRAGDIYNEQFFGPGTRLTVL.

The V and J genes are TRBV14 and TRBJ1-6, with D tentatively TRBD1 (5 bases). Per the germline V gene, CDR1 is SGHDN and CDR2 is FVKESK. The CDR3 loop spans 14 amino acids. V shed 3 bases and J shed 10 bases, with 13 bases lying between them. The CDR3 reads CASSQGRVESPLHF. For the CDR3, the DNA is TGTGCCAGCAGCCAGGGCAGGGTGGAATCACCCCTCCACTTT.

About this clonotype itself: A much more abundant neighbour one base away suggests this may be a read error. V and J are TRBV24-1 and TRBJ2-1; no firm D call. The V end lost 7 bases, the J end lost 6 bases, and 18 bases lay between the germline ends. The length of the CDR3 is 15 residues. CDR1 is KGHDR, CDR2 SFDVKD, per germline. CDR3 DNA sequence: TGTGCCACCAGCAAGCTAGGAAGGCCTGTCAATGAGCAGTTCTTC. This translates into CATSKLGRPVNEQFF.

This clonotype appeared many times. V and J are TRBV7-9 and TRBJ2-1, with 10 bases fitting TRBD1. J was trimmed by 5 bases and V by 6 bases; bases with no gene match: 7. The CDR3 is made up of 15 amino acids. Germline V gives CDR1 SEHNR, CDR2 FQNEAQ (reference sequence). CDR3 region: CASSRDRGPHNEQFF. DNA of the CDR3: TGTGCCAGCAGTCGTGACAGGGGGCCTCACAATGAGCAGTTCTTC.